Listed here are 22 T cell receptor beta chains from one sample, sequenced in a study of a mutant IDH1 vaccine in newly diagnosed glioma. The time point here: week 47, end of study. Topical imiquimod was applied with each vaccine dose, which held 300 ug of mutant IDH1 20-mer peptide. Measured with immunoSEQ multiplex PCR; TCRdb has only the in-frame clones, and not every one. This table has under 60,000 clones, more than 75% appearing once. What these receptors recognize is not known. The material sequenced was PBMCs, taken from a glioma patient whose treatment included an IDH1 peptide vaccine. The receptor set was obtained from a woman aged 35 to 49 with glioma. Some clones in this sample may be carry-over from other donors' samples.

V and J are TRBV7-9 and TRBJ1-4; D is unresolved. The CDR3 is made up of 15 amino acids. The germline gives CDR1 SEHNR, CDR2 FQNEAQ (reference sequence). The V end lost 8 bases, the J end lost 3 bases, and 16 bases lay between the germline ends. The CDR3 DNA is TGTGCCAGCTCTTATGACGGGTCTTCTAATGAAAAACTGTTTTTT. Translated, it gives CASSYDGSSNEKLFF.

The chain is built from TRBV30 and TRBJ1-2; D remains unclear. CDR3 length equals 12 residues. Deletions cut 2 bases from V and 0 bases from J, with 4 bases between. Germline V gene sequence: CDR1 GTSNPN, CDR2 SVGIG (reference sequence). CDR3 sequence: CAWSLANYGYTF. In DNA, the CDR3 is TGTGCCTGGAGTCTCGCTAACTATGGCTACACCTTC.

The chain couples TRBV18 to TRBJ2-7; tentative D call: TRBD1 (5 bases). The CDR3 is 15 residues long. V was cut by 3 bases and J by 0 bases, with 12 bases left in between. Germline V gives CDR1 KGHSH, CDR2 LQKENI. In DNA form, the CDR3 reads TGTGCCAGCTCACCGCTTGGACACTACTCCTACGAGCAGTACTTC. Translation gives CASSPLGHYSYEQYF.

The gene calls are TRBV5-1 and TRBJ2-3, with D possibly being TRBD2 (5 bases). The germline V gene has CDR1 SGHRS and CDR2 YFSETQ. This CDR3 contains 19 residues. V gave up 0 bases and J gave up 0 bases, with 20 bases separating them. CDR3 in amino acids: CASSLEEDGERTSTDTQYF. The CDR3, as DNA: TGCGCCAGCAGCTTGGAGGAAGACGGAGAGCGGACTAGCACAGATACGCAGTATTTT.

The J gene is TRBJ1-4, the V gene TRBV6-5; D is perhaps TRBD1 (6 bases). This CDR3 spans 15 amino acids. V gave up 2 bases and J gave up 8 bases, with 15 bases separating them. Germline CDR1 MNHEY, CDR2 SVGAGI. This CDR3 reads CASSYSGQYSEKLFF. The CDR3 bases are TGTGCCAGCAGTTACAGTGGACAGTATTCAGAAAAACTGTTTTTT.

The chain has TRBV30 and TRBJ2-7; no clear D. Trimming stripped 1 base from V and 2 bases from J, with 18 bases between. This CDR3 is 16 amino acids long. Germline V gene lookup returns CDR1 GTSNPN and CDR2 SVGIG (reference sequence). The CDR3 spells CAWSGPVGISAYEQYF. In DNA form, the CDR3 reads TGTGCCTGGAGTGGGCCTGTAGGTATCTCGGCCTACGAGCAGTACTTC.

This clone was detected only a few times. This chain connects TRBV18 to TRBJ2-3; 7 positions agree with TRBD2. The CDR3 is 15 residues long. V dropped 3 bases and J dropped 7; count of bases not matched to a gene: 10. Germline CDR1 is KGHSH and CDR2 is LQKENI. DNA of the CDR3: TGTGCCAGCTCACCGACCGGGACTACATCCTATACGCAGTATTTT. Translated: CASSPTGTTSYTQYF.

The CDR3: CASSRQGRNQPQHF. CDR3 nucleotide sequence: TGCGCCAGCAGTCGCCAGGGACGCAATCAGCCCCAGCATTTT. The chain combines TRBV10-1 with TRBJ1-5, with D possibly TRBD1 on 5 matching bases. Germline CDR1 and CDR2: WNHNN and SYGVQD (reference sequence). This CDR3 is built from 14 residues. V dropped 5 bases and J dropped 2 bases, with 10 bases sitting between them.

This chain uses TRBV4-3 with TRBJ1-1; D remains ambiguous. The CDR3 sequence is 13 residues long. V lost 5 bases and J 1 base, leaving 8 bases between the germline ends. Germline V gives CDR1 LGHNA, CDR2 YSLEER. The CDR3 here is CASSFEGNTEAFF. Written as DNA, the CDR3 is TGCGCCAGCAGCTTCGAGGGGAACACTGAAGCTTTCTTT.

This clone was observed once. V and J are TRBV5-1 and TRBJ2-3; D remains unclear. There are 12 residues in the CDR3. Between the trimmed V and J ends, which lost 5 bases and 2 bases, there was a span of 6 bases. Germline V gene lookup returns CDR1 SGHRS and CDR2 YFSETQ. CDR3 nucleotides: TGCGCCAGCAGGATAGACACAGATACGCAGTATTTT. Protein: CASRIDTDTQYF. Full variable domain (rest looked up from reference TRBV5-1 and TRBJ2-3): KAGVTQTPRYLIKTRGQQVTLSCSPISGHRSVSWYQQTPGQGLQFLFEYFSETQRNKGNFPGRFSGRQFSNSRSEMNVSTLELGDSALYLCASRIDTDTQYFGPGTRLTVL.

The CDR3 sequence: CASSGPDTQYF. In nucleotides, the CDR3 is TGTGCCAGCTCGGGCCCAGATACGCAGTATTTT. The chain employs TRBV7-2 and TRBJ2-3; D unresolved. The CDR3 is made up of 11 amino acids. Trimming removed 8 bases at V and 4 bases at J, with 7 bases between. The germline V gene has CDR1 SGHTA and CDR2 FQGNSA.

The chain combines TRBV5-1 with TRBJ2-7; 8 positions agree with TRBD2. The CDR3 extends over 12 amino acids. Losses at the gene ends were 4 bases for V and 12 bases for J; bases not matched to a gene: 9. Per germline, CDR1 SGHRS and CDR2 YFSETQ. CDR3 region: CASSPGLEGLYF. Written as DNA, the CDR3 is TGCGCCAGCAGCCCGGGACTAGAAGGTCTGTACTTC.

The chain combines TRBV29-1 with TRBJ1-2; possibly TRBD1 for D (5 bases). The CDR3 extends over 12 amino acids. Germline V CDR1 and CDR2: SQVTM, ANQGSEA. Trimming cost V 4 bases and J 0 bases, with 6 bases left between them. The CDR3 DNA sequence: TGCAGCGTTGGACAGACTAACTATGGCTACACCTTC. It is translated as CSVGQTNYGYTF.

The chain uses TRBV30 and TRBJ1-2; D remains unclear. Between the trimmed V and J ends, which lost 0 bases and 1 base, there was a span of 9 bases. CDR3 length: 14 amino acids. Germline values: CDR1 GTSNPN, CDR2 SVGIG (reference sequence). Here the CDR3 DNA reads TGTGCCTGGAGTGTAAATCAGCTTAACTATGGCTACACCTTC. Translation gives CAWSVNQLNYGYTF.

The chain uses TRBV7-3 and TRBJ2-3, with unresolved D. Germline V CDR1 and CDR2: SGHTA, FQGTGA. The CDR3 runs 12 residues. Trimming cost V 5 bases and J 4 bases, with 7 bases left between them. The CDR3 nucleotides are TGTGCCAGCAGCCAGTCTCCAGATACGCAGTATTTT. The encoded protein is CASSQSPDTQYF.

In its sample, this clone was seen once. The V and J genes are TRBV19 and TRBJ2-7; possible D gene TRBD1, 6 bases. V lost 5 bases and J lost 2, with 13 bases in between. The CDR3 contains 14 residues. Germline CDR1 LNHDA, CDR2 SQIVND (reference sequence). CDR3: CASSPSPGAYEQYF. For the CDR3, the DNA is TGTGCCAGTAGTCCCTCCCCAGGGGCCTACGAGCAGTACTTC.

V and J are TRBV29-1 and TRBJ2-2; no definite D call. This CDR3 comprises 14 residues. V gave up 7 bases and J gave up 6 bases, with 18 bases separating them. CDR1 and CDR2 from the germline V gene are SQVTM and ANQGSEA. CDR3 loop: CSAETLDKPGELFF. CDR3 nucleotides: TGCAGCGCCGAAACCCTTGATAAGCCCGGGGAGCTGTTTTTT.

The chain joins TRBV6-5 to TRBJ1-2, with 7 bases identical to TRBD1. There are 13 residues in the CDR3. V lost 7 bases and J lost 4; bases outside the gene matches: 6. Germline V gene lookup returns CDR1 MNHEY and CDR2 SVGAGI. Here the CDR3 DNA reads TGTGCCAGCACCAGGGGGGCAGGCTATGGCTACACCTTC. This encodes CASTRGAGYGYTF.

The chain recombines TRBV5-1 with TRBJ1-6; 7 bases match TRBD1. This CDR3 comprises 14 residues. J lost 9 bases, V lost 0 bases, and 3 bases had no gene match. Germline loops: CDR1 SGHRS, CDR2 YFSETQ. DNA for the CDR3: TGCGCCAGCAGCTTGGGACAGGGAAGTTCACCCCTCCACTTT. It codes for CASSLGQGSSPLHF.

This chain connects TRBV10-3 to TRBJ2-3; 8 nucleotides line up with TRBD1. This CDR3 comprises 14 residues. Germline V gene data show CDR1 as ENHRY and CDR2 as SYGVKD. V trimming: 6 bases; J trimming: 3 bases; junction bases outside the gene matches: 5. In DNA form, the CDR3 reads TGTGCCATCAGCGGGACAGGTGGGACAGATACGCAGTATTTT. This translates into CAISGTGGTDTQYF.

This clone was picked up a small number of times. This chain connects TRBV19 to TRBJ1-1; D remains unclear. The CDR3 loop spans 11 amino acids. In germline, CDR1 is LNHDA, CDR2 SQIVND (reference sequence). Trimming pared 3 bases from V and 14 bases from J, leaving 13 bases between. The CDR3 is CASSMGRVAFF. In nucleotides, the CDR3 is TGTGCCAGTAGTATGGGGAGGGTTGCGTTCTTT.

This clone came up once. This chain links TRBV5-1 with TRBJ2-2; D is uncertain. Germline-derived CDR1 and CDR2 are SGHRS and YFSETQ. This CDR3 has 14 residues. Trimming removed 0 bases from V and 2 bases from J, with 5 bases in between. Here the CDR3 DNA reads TGCGCCAGCAGCTTGGTTACCAACACCGGGGAGCTGTTTTTT. Its protein is CASSLVTNTGELFF.